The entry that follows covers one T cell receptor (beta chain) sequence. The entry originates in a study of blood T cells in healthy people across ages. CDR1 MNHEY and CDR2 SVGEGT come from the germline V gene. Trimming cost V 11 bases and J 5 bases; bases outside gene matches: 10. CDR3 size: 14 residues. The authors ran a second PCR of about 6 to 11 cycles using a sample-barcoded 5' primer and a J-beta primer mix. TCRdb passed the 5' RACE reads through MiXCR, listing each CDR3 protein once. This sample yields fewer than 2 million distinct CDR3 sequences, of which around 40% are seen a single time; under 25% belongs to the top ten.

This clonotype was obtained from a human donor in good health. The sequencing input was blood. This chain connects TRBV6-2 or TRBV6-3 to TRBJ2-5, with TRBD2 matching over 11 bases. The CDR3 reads CAGSGGANMETQYF. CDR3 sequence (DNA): TGTGCCGGTAGCGGGGGGGCGAATATGGAGACCCAGTACTTC.